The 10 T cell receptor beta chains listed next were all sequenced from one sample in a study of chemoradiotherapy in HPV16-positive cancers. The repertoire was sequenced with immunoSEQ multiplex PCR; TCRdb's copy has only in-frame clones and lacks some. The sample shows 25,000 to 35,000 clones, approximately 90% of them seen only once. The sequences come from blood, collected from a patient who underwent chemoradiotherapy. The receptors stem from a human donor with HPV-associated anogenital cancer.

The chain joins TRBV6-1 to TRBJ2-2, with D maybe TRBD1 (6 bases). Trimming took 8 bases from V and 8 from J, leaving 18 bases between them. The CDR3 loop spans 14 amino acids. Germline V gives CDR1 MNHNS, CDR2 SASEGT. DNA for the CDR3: TGTGCCAGCGGGGCAGGGGTGTTAGTGGGGGAGCTGTTTTTT. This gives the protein CASGAGVLVGELFF.

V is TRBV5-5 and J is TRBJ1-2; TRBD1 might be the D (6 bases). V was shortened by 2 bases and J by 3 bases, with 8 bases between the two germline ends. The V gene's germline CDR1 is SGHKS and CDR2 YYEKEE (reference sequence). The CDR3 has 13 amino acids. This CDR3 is CASSLQGDYGYTF. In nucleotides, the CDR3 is TGTGCCAGCAGCTTACAGGGAGACTATGGCTACACCTTC.

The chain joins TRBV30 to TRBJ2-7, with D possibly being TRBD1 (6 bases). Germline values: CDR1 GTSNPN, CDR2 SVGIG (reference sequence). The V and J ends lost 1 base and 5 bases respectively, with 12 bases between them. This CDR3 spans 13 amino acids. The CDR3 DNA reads TGTGCCTGGAGTGGACAGGCGGAGAACGAGCAGTACTTC. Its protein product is CAWSGQAENEQYF.

The CDR3: CASTRTTQREKLFF. The CDR3 DNA follows: TGTGCCAGCACTCGGACCACCCAGAGAGAAAAACTGTTTTTT. The J gene is TRBJ1-4, the V gene TRBV6-5; D ambiguous. The CDR3 is 14 residues long. Germline CDR1 MNHEY, CDR2 SVGAGI. V lost 7 bases and J 8 bases, leaving 17 bases between the germline ends.

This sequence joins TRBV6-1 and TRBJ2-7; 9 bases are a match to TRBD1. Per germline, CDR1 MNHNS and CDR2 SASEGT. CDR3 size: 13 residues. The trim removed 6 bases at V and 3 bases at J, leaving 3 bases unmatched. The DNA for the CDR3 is TGTGCCAGCAGAGGACAGGGGATCTACGAGCAGTACTTC. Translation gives CASRGQGIYEQYF.

The CDR3 DNA follows: TGTGCCAGCAGCCAAGTTGACCTATACTACGAGCAGTACTTC. Translation gives CASSQVDLYYEQYF. The rearrangement uses TRBV14 and TRBJ2-7; D remains ambiguous. This CDR3 is 14 amino acids long. Germline-derived CDR1 and CDR2 are SGHDN and FVKESK. The V end lost 1 base, the J end lost 3 bases, and 10 bases lay between the germline ends.

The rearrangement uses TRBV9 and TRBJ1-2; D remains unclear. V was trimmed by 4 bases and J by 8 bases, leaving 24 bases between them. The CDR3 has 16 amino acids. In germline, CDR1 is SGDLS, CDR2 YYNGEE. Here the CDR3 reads CASSFSGRTGGFGYTF. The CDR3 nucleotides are TGTGCCAGCAGCTTCAGTGGGCGGACCGGCGGATTCGGCTACACCTTC. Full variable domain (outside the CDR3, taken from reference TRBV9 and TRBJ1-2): DSGVTQTPKHLITATGQRVTLRCSPRSGDLSVYWYQQSLDQGLQFLIQYYNGEERAKGNILERFSAQQFPDLHSELNLSSLELGDSALYFCASSFSGRTGGFGYTFGSGTRLTVV.

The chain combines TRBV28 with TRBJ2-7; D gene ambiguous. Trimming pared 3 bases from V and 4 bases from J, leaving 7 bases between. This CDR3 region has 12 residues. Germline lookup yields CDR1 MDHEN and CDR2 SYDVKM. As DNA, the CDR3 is TGTGCCAGCAGTTTGACACCATACGAGCAGTACTTC. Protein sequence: CASSLTPYEQYF.

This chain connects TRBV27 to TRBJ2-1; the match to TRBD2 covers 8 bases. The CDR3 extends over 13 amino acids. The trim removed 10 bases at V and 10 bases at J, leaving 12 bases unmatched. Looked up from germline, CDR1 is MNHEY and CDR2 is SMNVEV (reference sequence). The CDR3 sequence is CATSGLGFVEQFF. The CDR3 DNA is TGTGCCACTTCGGGACTAGGGTTTGTAGAGCAGTTCTTC.

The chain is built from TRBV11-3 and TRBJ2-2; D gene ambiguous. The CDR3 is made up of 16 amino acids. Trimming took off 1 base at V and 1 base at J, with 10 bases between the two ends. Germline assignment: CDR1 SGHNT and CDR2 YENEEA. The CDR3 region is CASSLGPLKNTGELFF. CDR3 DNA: TGTGCCAGCAGCTTAGGACCCTTAAAGAACACCGGGGAGCTGTTTTTT.